This TCR beta chain was sequenced in a study of T cells in Graves' hyperthyroidism and ophthalmopathy. Together with thyroid ultrasound, orbital computed tomography, serum thyroxine and TRAb, clinical symptoms were used for diagnoses. Germline V lookup: CDR1 KGHDR, CDR2 SFDVKD. Deletions cut 5 bases from V and 9 bases from J, with 19 bases between. CDR3 size: 15 residues. The study's findings and limits: In simple terms, a model built on 13 V-J features told ophthalmopathy apart from stable hyperthyroidism.

With regard to this clonotype: Its antigen remains unknown. Possible read error: a much larger clone is one base away.

Amplified TCR beta CDR3 regions came from RNA transcripts. HTBI primers drove first-round RT-PCR of the TCR CDR3. TCRdb redid the calling of the multiplex PCR reads with MiXCR, one entry per CDR3 protein. The data contain roughly 700,000 distinct CDR3 sequences, 15% to 20% of them singletons. The rearrangement uses TRBV24-1 and TRBJ1-5; D is unresolved. The source is a man in his fifties or sixties with Graves' hyperthyroidism. Sequences were obtained from blood. The chain's CDR3 is CATSAAQVGHRPQHF. CDR3 nucleotide sequence: TGTGCCACCAGTGCGGCCCAGGTGGGTCATCGGCCCCAGCATTTT.